These T cell receptor beta chains were read from a single sample in a study of blood T cell repertoires in COVID-19. Clones were sequenced by immunoSEQ multiplex PCR, and TCRdb holds only the in-frame ones, with some missing. The sample has about 180,000 clones; 60% to 80% are singletons. Sequencing was done on a sample of PBMCs or T cells enriched from blood (not recorded which). The source of these receptors is a woman in her forties or fifties who had recovered from COVID-19. Each CDR3 is given without its conserved first and last residue.

TRBJ2-7 TRBV4-2 ASSQDLLASGRYEQY
TRBJ1-4 TRBV5-1 ASSSGTDNEKLF
TRBJ1-6 TRBV19 ASSGARADIIHPSTNSPLH
TRBJ1-1 TRBV28 AMKRLGGTEAF
TRBJ1-1 TRBV4-2 ASSQESVGTRRGEAF
TRBJ2-7 TRBV7-2 ASTRTSDSYEQY
TRBJ2-5 TRBV6-5 ASKLAGGETQY
TRBJ2-1 TRBV7-9 ASSLVGGNEQF
TRBJ1-5 TRBV7-9 ASSWTGQPQH
TRBJ1-2 TRBV28 ASSLSLPLGLYGYT
TRBJ2-1 TRBV7-7 ASSLAIGGEQF
TRBJ2-5 TRBV7-3 ASSLSDWETQY
TRBJ2-7 TRBV27 ASSLGQGAWEQY
TRBJ2-5 TRBV2 ASGGRSGETQY
TRBJ2-4 TRBV19 ASSTLAPPDLGAKNIQY
TRBJ2-1 TRBV29-1 SVERHPGGYNEQF
TRBJ2-7 TRBV19 ASSIDYLSEQY
TRBJ2-7 TRBV6-5 ASRSSTGEQY
TRBJ2-5 TRBV4-1 ASSQESGRAQETQY
TRBJ2-7 TRBV7-9 ASSSPWTGNREQY
TRBJ1-1 TRBV18 ASLQGDTEAF
TRBJ2-1 TRBV4-3 ASSQDSGGNEQF
TRBJ2-5 TRBV28 ASSPLGGLEETQY
TRBJ2-7 TRBV7-6 ASSLVGSPSYEQY
TRBJ2-5 TRBV7-3 ASSPSGGKETQY
TRBJ2-7 TRBV5-1 ASSLDPSSYEQY
TRBJ2-1 TRBV5-6 ASSPIPGLAGNEQF
TRBJ2-2 TRBV2 ASGGRLAINTGELF
TRBJ1-5 TRBV18 ASSPIEVYSNQPQH
TRBJ1-1 TRBV10-3 AISDEHPEAF
TRBJ1-1 TRBV5-5 ASSRGQGLTEAF
TRBJ2-3 TRBV29-1 SVAYLAGVGDTQY
TRBJ1-2 TRBV5-1 ASSTGQTNYGYT
TRBJ1-1 TRBV2 ASRPRDTEAF
TRBJ1-2 TRBV28 ASSPTGVRGYT
TRBJ2-7 TRBV27 ASSLSGLNTYEQY
TRBJ2-7 TRBV15 ATSPRTSGNPEQY
TRBJ2-3 TRBV7-3 ASSLSREGDTQY
TRBJ1-1 TRBV5-6 ASSLSLYTEAF
TRBJ2-7 TRBV7-9 ASSSDRGFYEQY
TRBJ2-1 TRBV3-1/TRBV3-2 ASSRRDWYNEQF
TRBJ1-3 TRBV18 ASSPGGIGNTIY
TRBJ2-1 TRBV7-9 ASSLRGTGTNNEQF
TRBJ2-1 TRBV28 ASSLLYEQF
TRBJ2-2 TRBV4-1 ASSQGQGSTGELF
TRBJ1-5 TRBV19 ASTTVVGPNQPQH
TRBJ1-5 TRBV2 ASSERRASQPQH
TRBJ2-1 TRBV29-1 SVELSGHSYNEQF
TRBJ2-5 TRBV11-3 ASSDGEETQY
TRBJ1-6 TRBV30 AGGAGGNSPLH
TRBJ1-6 TRBV6-4 ASSSQVHNSPLH
TRBJ2-5 TRBV14 ASSHVYSGAQETQY
TRBJ2-3 TRBV15 ATSSGGLAGGGGQY
TRBJ2-7 TRBV18 ASSQTGGRGEQY
TRBJ2-1 TRBV12-5 ASGEGKLGAVGYNEQF
TRBJ2-7 TRBV6-5 ASHSQGRTEQY
TRBJ2-7 TRBV28 ASSSSGTGTYEQY
TRBJ2-1 TRBV12-2 ASRLEALAGESDNEQF
TRBJ1-2 TRBV6-2/TRBV6-3 ASSYLRDYT